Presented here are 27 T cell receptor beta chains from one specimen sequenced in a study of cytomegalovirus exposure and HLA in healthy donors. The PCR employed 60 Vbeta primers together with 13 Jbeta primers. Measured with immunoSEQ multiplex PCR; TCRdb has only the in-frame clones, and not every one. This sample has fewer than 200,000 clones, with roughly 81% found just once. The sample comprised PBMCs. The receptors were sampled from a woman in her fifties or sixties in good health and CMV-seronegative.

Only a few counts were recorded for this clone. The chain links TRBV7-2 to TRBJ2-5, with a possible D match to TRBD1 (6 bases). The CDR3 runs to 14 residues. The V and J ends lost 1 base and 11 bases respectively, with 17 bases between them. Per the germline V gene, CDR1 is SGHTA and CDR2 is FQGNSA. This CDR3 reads CASSLGVRGGEQYF. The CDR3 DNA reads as TGTGCCAGCAGCTTAGGGGTGAGAGGGGGAGAGCAGTACTTC.

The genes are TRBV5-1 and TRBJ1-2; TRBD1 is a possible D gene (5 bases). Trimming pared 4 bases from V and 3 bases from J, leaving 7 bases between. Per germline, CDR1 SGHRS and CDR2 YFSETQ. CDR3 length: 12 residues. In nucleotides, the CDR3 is TGCGCCAGCAGCACAGGCGACTATGGCTACACCTTC. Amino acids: CASSTGDYGYTF.

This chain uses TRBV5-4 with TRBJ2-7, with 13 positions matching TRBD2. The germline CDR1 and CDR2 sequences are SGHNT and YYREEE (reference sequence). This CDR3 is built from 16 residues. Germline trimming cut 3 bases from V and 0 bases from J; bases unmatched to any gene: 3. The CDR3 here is CASSWRTSGGSYEQYF. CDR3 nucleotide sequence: TGTGCCAGCAGCTGGAGGACTAGCGGGGGCTCCTACGAGCAGTACTTC.

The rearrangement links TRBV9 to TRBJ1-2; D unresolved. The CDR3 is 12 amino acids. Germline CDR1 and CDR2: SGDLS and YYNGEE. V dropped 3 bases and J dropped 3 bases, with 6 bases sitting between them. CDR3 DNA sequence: TGTGCCAGCAGCGCAGTACACTATGGCTACACCTTC. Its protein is CASSAVHYGYTF. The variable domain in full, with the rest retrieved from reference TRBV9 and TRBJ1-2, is DSGVTQTPKHLITATGQRVTLRCSPRSGDLSVYWYQQSLDQGLQFLIQYYNGEERAKGNILERFSAQQFPDLHSELNLSSLELGDSALYFCASSAVHYGYTFGSGTRLTVV.

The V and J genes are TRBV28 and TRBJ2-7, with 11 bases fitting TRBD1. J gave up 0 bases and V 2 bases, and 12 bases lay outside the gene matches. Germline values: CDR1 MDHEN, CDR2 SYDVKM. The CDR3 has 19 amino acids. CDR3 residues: CASSLPGTGGLVRSYEQYF. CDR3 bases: TGTGCCAGCAGTTTACCCGGGACAGGGGGTTTGGTTCGCTCCTACGAGCAGTACTTC.

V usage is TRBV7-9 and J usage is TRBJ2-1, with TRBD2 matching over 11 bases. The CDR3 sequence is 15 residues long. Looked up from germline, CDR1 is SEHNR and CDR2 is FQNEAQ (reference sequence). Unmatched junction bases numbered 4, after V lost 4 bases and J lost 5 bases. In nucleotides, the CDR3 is TGTGCCAGCAGCTCGACTAGCGGGGAAGACAATGAGCAGTTCTTC. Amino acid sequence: CASSSTSGEDNEQFF.

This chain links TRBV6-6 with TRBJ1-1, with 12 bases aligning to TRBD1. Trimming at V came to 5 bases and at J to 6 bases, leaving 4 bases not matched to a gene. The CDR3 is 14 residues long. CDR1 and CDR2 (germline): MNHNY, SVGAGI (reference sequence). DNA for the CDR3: TGTGCCAGCAGTCCGGGACAGGGGGCGTCTGAAGCTTTCTTT. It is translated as CASSPGQGASEAFF.

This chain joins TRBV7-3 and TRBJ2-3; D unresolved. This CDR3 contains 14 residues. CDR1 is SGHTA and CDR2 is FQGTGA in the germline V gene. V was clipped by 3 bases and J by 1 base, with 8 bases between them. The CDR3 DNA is TGTGCCAGCAGCTTTTTAGCCGGCACAGATACGCAGTATTTT. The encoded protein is CASSFLAGTDTQYF. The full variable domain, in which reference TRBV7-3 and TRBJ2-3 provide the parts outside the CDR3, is GAGVSQTPSNKVTEKGKYVELRCDPISGHTALYWYRQSLGQGPEFLIYFQGTGAADDSGLPNDRFFAVRPEGSVSTLKIQRTERGDSAVYLCASSFLAGTDTQYFGPGTRLTVL.

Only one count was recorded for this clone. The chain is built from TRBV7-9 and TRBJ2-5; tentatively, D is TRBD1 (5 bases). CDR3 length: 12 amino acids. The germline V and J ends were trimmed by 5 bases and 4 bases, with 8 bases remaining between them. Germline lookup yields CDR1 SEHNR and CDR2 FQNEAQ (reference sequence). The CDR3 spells CASSHTGETQYF. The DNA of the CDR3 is TGTGCCAGCAGCCATACAGGAGAGACCCAGTACTTC.

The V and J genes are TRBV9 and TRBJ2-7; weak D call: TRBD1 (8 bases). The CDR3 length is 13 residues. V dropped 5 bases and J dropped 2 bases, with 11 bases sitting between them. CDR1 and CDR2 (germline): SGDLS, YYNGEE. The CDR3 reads CASRAGQAYEQYF. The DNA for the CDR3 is TGTGCCAGCAGAGCGGGACAGGCCTACGAGCAGTACTTC.

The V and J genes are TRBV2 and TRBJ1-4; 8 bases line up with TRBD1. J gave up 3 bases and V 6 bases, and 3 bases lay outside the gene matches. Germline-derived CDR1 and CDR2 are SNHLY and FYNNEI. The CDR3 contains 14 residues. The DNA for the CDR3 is TGTGCCAGCAGGTCAGGGGGCTCTAATGAAAAACTGTTTTTT. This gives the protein CASRSGGSNEKLFF.

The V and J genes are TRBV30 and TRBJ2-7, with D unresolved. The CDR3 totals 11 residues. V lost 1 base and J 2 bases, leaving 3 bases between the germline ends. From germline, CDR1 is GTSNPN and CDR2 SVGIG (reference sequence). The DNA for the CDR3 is TGTGCCTGGAGTGGTACCTACGAGCAGTACTTC. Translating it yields CAWSGTYEQYF.

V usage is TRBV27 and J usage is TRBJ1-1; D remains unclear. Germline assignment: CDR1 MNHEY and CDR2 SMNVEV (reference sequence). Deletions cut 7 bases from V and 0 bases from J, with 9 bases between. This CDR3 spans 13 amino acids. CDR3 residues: CASKFSMNTEAFF. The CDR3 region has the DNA TGTGCCAGCAAATTTTCCATGAACACTGAAGCTTTCTTT.

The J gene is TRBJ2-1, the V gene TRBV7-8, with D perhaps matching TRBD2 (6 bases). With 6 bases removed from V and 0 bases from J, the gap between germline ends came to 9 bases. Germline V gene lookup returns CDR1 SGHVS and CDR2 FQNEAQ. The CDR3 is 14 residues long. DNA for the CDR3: TGTGCCAGCAGGGAGACTAGCTCCTACAATGAGCAGTTCTTC. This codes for CASRETSSYNEQFF.

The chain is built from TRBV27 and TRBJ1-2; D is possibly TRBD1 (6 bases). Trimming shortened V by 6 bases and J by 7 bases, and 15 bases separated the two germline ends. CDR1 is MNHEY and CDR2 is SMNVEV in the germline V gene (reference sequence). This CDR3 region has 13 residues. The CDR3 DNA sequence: TGTGCCAGCAGAACCGGGGGGCTAAGTGGCTACACCTTC. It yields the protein CASRTGGLSGYTF.

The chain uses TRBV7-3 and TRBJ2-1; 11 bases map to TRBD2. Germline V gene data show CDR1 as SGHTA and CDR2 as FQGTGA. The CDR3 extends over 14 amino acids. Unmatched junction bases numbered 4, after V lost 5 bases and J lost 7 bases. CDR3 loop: CASSTSGGLNEQFF. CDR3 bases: TGTGCCAGCAGCACTAGCGGGGGATTGAATGAGCAGTTCTTC.

For the CDR3, the DNA is TGTGCCAGCAGCCACTCCCGACAGGAGTACGAGCAGTACTTC. Protein: CASSHSRQEYEQYF. The V gene is TRBV6-6, the J gene TRBJ2-7; TRBD1 is a possible D gene (6 bases). The V and J ends lost 6 bases and 4 bases respectively, with 16 bases between them. From germline, CDR1 is MNHNY and CDR2 SVGAGI (reference sequence). The CDR3 consists of 14 residues.

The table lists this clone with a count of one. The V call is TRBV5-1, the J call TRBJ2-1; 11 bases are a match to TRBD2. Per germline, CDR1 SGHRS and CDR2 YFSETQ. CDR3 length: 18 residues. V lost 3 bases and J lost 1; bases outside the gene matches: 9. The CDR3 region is CASSSSTTSGISYNEQFF. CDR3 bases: TGCGCCAGCAGCTCATCTACGACTAGCGGGATATCCTACAATGAGCAGTTCTTC.

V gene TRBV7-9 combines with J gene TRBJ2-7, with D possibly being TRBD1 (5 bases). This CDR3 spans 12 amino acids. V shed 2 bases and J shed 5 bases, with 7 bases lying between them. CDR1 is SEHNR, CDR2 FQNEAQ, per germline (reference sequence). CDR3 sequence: CASSLQGNEQYF. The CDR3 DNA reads TGTGCCAGCAGCTTACAGGGCAACGAGCAGTACTTC. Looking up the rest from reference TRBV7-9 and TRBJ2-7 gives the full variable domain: DTGVSQNPRHKITKRGQNVTFRCDPISEHNRLYWYRQTLGQGPEFLTYFQNEAQLEKSRLLSDRFSAERPKGSFSTLEIQRTEQGDSAMYLCASSLQGNEQYFGPGTRLTVT.

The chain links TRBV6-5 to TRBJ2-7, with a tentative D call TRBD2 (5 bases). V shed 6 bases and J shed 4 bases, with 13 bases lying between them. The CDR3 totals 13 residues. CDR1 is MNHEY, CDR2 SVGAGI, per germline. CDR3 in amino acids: CASSKPPGYEQYF. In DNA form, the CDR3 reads TGTGCCAGCAGCAAACCCCCGGGGTACGAGCAGTACTTC.

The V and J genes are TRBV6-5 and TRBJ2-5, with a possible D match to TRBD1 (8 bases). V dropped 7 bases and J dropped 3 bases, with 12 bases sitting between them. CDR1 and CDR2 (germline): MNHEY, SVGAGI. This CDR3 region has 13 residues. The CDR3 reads CASNRGGEETQYF. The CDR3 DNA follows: TGTGCCAGCAACAGGGGGGGTGAAGAGACCCAGTACTTC.

The CDR3 nucleotides are TGTGCCAGCCGAAGGACAGGGGTAGGTGAAGCTTTCTTT. Translating gives CASRRTGVGEAFF. The V and J genes are TRBV13 and TRBJ1-1; TRBD1 agrees at 9 bases. Germline loops: CDR1 PRHDT, CDR2 FYEKMQ (reference sequence). The V segment lost 8 bases and the J segment 7 bases; nucleotides outside the gene matches: 8. The CDR3 is 13 residues long.

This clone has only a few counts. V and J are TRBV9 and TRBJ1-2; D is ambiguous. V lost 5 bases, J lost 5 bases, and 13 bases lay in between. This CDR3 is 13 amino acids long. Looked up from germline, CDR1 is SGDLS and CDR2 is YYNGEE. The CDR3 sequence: CASRTETGYGYTF. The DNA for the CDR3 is TGTGCCAGCAGGACGGAGACGGGGTATGGCTACACCTTC.

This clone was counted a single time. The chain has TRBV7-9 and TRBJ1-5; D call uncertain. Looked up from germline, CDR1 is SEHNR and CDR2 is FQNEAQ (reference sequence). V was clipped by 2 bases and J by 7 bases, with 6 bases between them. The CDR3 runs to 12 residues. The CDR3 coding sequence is TGTGCCAGCAGCTTATTACAACAGCCCCAGCATTTT. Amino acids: CASSLLQQPQHF. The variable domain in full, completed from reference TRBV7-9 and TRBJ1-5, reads DTGVSQNPRHKITKRGQNVTFRCDPISEHNRLYWYRQTLGQGPEFLTYFQNEAQLEKSRLLSDRFSAERPKGSFSTLEIQRTEQGDSAMYLCASSLLQQPQHFGDGTRLSIL.

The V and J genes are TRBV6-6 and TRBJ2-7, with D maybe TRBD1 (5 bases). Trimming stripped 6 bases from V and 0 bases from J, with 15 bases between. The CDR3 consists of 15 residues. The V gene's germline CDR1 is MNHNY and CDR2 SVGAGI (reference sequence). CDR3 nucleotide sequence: TGTGCCAGCAGGCAAGACAGTGCCAGCTCCTACGAGCAGTACTTC. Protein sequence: CASRQDSASSYEQYF.

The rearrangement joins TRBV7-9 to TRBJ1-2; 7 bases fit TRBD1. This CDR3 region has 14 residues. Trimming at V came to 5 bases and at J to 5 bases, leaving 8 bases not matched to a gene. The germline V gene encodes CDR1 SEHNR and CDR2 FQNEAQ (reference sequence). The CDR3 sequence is CASSPRQGHYGYTF. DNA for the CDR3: TGTGCCAGCAGCCCCCGACAGGGTCATTATGGCTACACCTTC.

For the CDR3, the DNA is TGTGCCAGCAGCTTTCGGGTCCGGACAGGGTACTATGACGAGCAGTACTTC. Translating it yields CASSFRVRTGYYDEQYF. This chain joins TRBV5-6 and TRBJ2-7, with 8 bases lining up with TRBD1. This CDR3 has 17 residues. CDR1 and CDR2 (germline): SGHDT, YYEEEE. V lost 2 bases to trimming and J lost 5 bases; unmatched junction nucleotides: 15.